The T cell receptor beta chain under discussion was sequenced for a study of blood T cell repertoires in COVID-19. Study summary: Collection of acute and convalescent COVID-19 samples took place in the United States, Italy and Spain.

A Seattle source enrolled patients during active infection and followed them longitudinally. In the original analysis: Nucleated cell number was recorded as an estimate derived from reference gene primer amplification. The assay was immunoSEQ multiplex PCR, and TCRdb's table has in-frame clones only and misses some. The V and J calls and clone size come from that table; D and trimming were worked out from the DNA. The sample has 250,000 to 300,000 clones; roughly 91% are singletons. The germline V gene has CDR1 SGHDT and CDR2 YYEEEE. The CDR3 runs 15 residues. V lost 1 base and J 5 bases, leaving 16 bases between the germline ends.

V gene TRBV5-6 combines with J gene TRBJ2-7; D unresolved. The sequencing sample was made of peripheral blood. The clonotype comes from a woman between 25 and 40 years old with COVID-19, enrolled during active disease. The CDR3 sequence: CASSLFTELWDEQYF. The CDR3 nucleotides are TGTGCCAGCAGCTTGTTTACGGAGCTTTGGGACGAGCAGTACTTC. Drawing the rest from reference TRBV5-6 and TRBJ2-7, the complete variable domain is DAGVTQSPTHLIKTRGQQVTLRCSPKSGHDTVSWYQQALGQGPQFIFQYYEEEERQRGNFPDRFSGHQFPNYSSELNVNALLLGDSALYLCASSLFTELWDEQYFGPGTRLTVT.